This T cell receptor (beta chain) appears in the sequencing data of a study of blood T cells in healthy people across ages (dated by TCRdb to between 2014 and 2017). A note on the overall study: In model experiments, template switching captured about one uniquely barcoded TCR beta cDNA molecule for every two T cells. The study measured age-related changes in TCR beta repertoire diversity using deep sequencing normalized with unique cDNA molecular identifiers. Donors were grouped into four age groups: young (average 16 years), middle-aged (over 35), aged (roughly 62) and long-lived (approximately 75). To avoid experimental bias, donors of different ages were spread randomly across the sequencing lanes. For two donors (one aged 18 to 30 and one aged 80 or older), the study analyzed two additional independent replicas of 1 million unique cDNA reads from the same blood draw. The paper as a whole reports these results and caveats: Because profiling used bulk unsorted PBMCs, naive and antigen-experienced compartments could not be compared conclusively. Donor CMV infection status was unknown, potentially confounding age-related changes in expanded clonotypes. Estimates of total diversity based on one million sequenced T cells were considered lower bounds and underestimates. Observed TCR beta diversity correlated strongly with the percentage of naive T cells measured by flow cytometry. The long-lived group showed more naive CD4+ T cells, fewer expanded clones and increased TCR diversity than the aged group, suggesting age selection. Observed TCR beta diversity per million T cells fell roughly linearly with age, and a significant reduction was already apparent by age around 36.

A word on this clonotype: Its antigen target is currently unknown. No base qualities exist here, and no much larger clone lies one base off it.

The library was made by 5' RACE. Instrument on record: Illumina HiSeq 2500. A second PCR of 7 to 11 cycles was performed with a sample-barcoded 5' primer and a J-beta primer mix. Each TCR beta cDNA molecule received a unique molecular identifier from a template-switch 5' adaptor carrying 12 random nucleotides. Each sample yielded at least 3 million CDR3-containing paired-end reads. First-strand cDNA was synthesized from all RNA with the Mint cDNA synthesis kit, primed by a TRBC-specific oligonucleotide. All cDNA was treated with uracil-DNA glycosylase and then went through a first 18-cycle PCR with the universal primers M1SS and BC2_uni_R. For the original study's pipeline: Normalization of each sample was performed by random selection of 1 million high-quality reads, each carrying a distinct molecular identifier. Reads with shared molecular identifiers were discarded instead of being binned into consensus sequences. MiTCR, run with a Q25 quality threshold and the strictest error-elimination algorithm, handled CDR3 identification, clonotype clustering and error correction. A nonparametric unseen species model using Euler transformation provided a lower-bound estimate of total TCR beta diversity. TCRdb's own reprocessing of the public reads used fastp at Q25 and MiXCR and kept productive beta chains. Merged by CDR3 protein, the rows form single entries marked with the most common genes and DNA. The V and J calls were determined by TCRdb, not by the authors. The table for this sample lists some 640,000 distinct CDR3 sequences; approximately 30% of them were counted only once. The ten top clones hold 15% to 19% of the sample.

Systemically healthy Caucasian individuals from Russia, 35 to 50 in total and aged 6 to 90 years, were included as donors. Roughly 9.5 milliliters of peripheral blood were drawn from each donor into EDTA-treated Vacutainer tubes. PBMCs were isolated by Ficoll-Paque density-gradient centrifugation, with at least 7 million obtained per sample. Total RNA, at least 6 micrograms per sample, was extracted from PBMCs with Trizol reagent. Naive CD45RAhigh/CD27high T cell percentages were measured by flow cytometry on a PBMC aliquot from every donor. CDR1 MGHRA and CDR2 YSYEKL are derived from the germline V gene. From the cysteine through the phenylalanine, the CDR3 covers 16 amino acids. Just the 48-base CDR3 DNA is kept, in frame starting at base 1.

Input material: blood. This TCR was sampled from a woman over 75 in good health. Recombination joined TRBV4-1 with TRBJ1-5; 7 central bases correspond to TRBD1. The DNA end is more similar to TRBJ2-3, so the J call may be wrong. DNA sequence: TGCGCCAGCAGCCAAGGACAGGGCCCTAACAATCAGCCCCAGTATTTT. The translation is CASSQGQGPNNQPQYF.